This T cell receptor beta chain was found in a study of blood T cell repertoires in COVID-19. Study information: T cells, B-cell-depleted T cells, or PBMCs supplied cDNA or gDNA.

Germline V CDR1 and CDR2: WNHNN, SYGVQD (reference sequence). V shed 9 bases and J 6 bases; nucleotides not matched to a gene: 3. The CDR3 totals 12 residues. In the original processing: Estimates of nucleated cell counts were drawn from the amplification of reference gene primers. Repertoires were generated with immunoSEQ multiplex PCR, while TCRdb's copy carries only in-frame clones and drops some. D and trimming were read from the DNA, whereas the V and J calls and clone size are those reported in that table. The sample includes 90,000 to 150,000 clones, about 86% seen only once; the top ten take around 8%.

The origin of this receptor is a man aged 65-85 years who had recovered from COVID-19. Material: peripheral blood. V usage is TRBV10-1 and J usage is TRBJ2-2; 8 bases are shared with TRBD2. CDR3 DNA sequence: TGCGCCAGGTCGGGGGGGTCCGGGGAGCTGTTTTTT. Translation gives CARSGGSGELFF.